This TCR beta chain is drawn from a study of T cells after yellow fever vaccination. A universal primer site and UMIs were added as TCR cDNA was made by 5'RACE template switching. TCRdb recomputed calls from the 5' RACE reads with MiXCR, one row per CDR3 protein. The sample has under 600,000 distinct CDR3 sequences, about 14% seen once. This CDR3 spans 16 amino acids. Per the germline V gene, CDR1 is SGHRS and CDR2 is YFSETQ. Trimming left V 0 bases short and J 2 bases short, with 12 bases between. Overall study results and limits: Researchers noted that a small share of clonotypes showed up in both CD4 and CD8 compartments. Post-booster reappearance was seen for most primary-vaccination clones (about 96% CD4, around 90% CD8).

Comment on this clonotype: What it recognizes is unknown.

This chain links TRBV5-1 with TRBJ1-3; tentative D call: TRBD1 (5 bases). Sequenced here: PBMCs, sampled on the day of the yellow fever booster vaccination. The receptor comes from a man aged 30-40 years who received the YFV17D yellow fever vaccine. CDR3 bases: TGCGCCAGCAGCTTGGCCGGCAGGGTGGCTGGAAACACCATATATTTT. As protein: CASSLAGRVAGNTIYF.